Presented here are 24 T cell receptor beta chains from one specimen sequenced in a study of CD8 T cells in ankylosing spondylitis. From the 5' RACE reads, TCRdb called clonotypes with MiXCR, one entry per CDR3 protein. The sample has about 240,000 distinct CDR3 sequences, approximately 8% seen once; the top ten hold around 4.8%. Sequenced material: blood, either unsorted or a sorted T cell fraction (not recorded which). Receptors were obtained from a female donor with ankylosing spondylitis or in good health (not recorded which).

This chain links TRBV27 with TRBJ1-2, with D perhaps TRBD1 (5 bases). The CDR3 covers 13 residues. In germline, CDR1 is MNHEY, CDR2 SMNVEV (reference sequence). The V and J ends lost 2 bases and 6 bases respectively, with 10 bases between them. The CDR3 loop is CASSLRAGNGYTF. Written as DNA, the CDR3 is TGTGCCAGCAGTTTAAGGGCAGGGAATGGCTACACCTTC.

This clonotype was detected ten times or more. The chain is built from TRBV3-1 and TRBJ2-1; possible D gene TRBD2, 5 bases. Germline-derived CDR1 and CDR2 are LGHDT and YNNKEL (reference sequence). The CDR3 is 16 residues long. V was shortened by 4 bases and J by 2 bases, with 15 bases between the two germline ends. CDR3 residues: CASSPRDDGAYNEQFF. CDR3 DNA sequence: TGTGCCAGCAGCCCAAGGGATGACGGGGCCTACAATGAGCAGTTCTTC.

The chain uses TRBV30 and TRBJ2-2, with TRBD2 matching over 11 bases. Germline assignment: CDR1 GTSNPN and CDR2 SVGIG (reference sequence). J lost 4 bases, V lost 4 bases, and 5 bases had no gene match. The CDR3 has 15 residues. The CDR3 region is CAWTSGRFGTGELFF. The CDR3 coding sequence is TGTGCCTGGACTAGCGGGAGGTTTGGCACCGGGGAGCTGTTTTTT.

In DNA form, the CDR3 reads TGTGCCAGCAGCGCCCGGGACTCCTCGTACACCGGGGAGCTGTTTTTT. The encoded protein is CASSARDSSYTGELFF. V is TRBV7-9 and J is TRBJ2-2; D is perhaps TRBD2 (6 bases). The CDR3 covers 16 residues. Germline loops: CDR1 SEHNR, CDR2 FQNEAQ (reference sequence). V shed 5 bases and J shed 3 bases, with 16 bases lying between them.

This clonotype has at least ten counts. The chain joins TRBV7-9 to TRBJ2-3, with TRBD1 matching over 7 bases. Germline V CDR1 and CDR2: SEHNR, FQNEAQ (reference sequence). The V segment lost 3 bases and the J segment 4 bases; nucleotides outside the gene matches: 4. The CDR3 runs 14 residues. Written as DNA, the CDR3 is TGTGCCAGCAGCTTGACAGGGATCGCAGATACGCAGTATTTT. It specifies CASSLTGIADTQYF.

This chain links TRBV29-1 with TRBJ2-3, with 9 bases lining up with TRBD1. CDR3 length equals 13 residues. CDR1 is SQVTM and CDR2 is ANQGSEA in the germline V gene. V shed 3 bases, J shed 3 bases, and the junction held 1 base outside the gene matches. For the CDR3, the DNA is TGCAGCGTTGAGACAGGGGGTACAGATACGCAGTATTTT. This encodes CSVETGGTDTQYF.

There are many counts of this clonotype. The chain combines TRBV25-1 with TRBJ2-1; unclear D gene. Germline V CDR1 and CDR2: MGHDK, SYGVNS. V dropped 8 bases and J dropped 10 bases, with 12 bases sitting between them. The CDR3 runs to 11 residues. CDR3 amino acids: CASSRLWEQFF. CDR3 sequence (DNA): TGTGCCAGCTCCAGACTCTGGGAGCAGTTCTTC.

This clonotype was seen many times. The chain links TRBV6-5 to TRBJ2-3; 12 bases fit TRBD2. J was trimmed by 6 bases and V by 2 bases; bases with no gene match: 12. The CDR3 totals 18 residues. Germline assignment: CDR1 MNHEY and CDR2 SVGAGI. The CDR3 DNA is TGTGCCAGCAGTTACCTAAGACTAGCGGGGGCCATAGGGGATACGCAGTATTTT. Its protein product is CASSYLRLAGAIGDTQYF.

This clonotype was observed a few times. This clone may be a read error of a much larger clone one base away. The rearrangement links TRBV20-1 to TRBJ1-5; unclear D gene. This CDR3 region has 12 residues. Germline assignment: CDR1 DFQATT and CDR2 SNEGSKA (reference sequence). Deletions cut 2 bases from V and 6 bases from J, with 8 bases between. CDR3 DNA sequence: TGCAGTGCTAGACCCCGGGGTCAGCCCCAGCATTTT. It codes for CSARPRGQPQHF.

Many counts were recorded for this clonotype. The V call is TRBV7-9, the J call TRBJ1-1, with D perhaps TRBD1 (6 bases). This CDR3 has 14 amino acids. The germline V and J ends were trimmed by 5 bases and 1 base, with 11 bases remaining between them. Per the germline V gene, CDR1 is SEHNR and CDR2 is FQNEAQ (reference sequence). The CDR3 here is CASSIATGNTEAFF. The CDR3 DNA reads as TGTGCCAGCAGCATCGCGACAGGGAACACTGAAGCTTTCTTT. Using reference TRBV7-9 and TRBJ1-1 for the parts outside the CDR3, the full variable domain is DTGVSQNPRHKITKRGQNVTFRCDPISEHNRLYWYRQTLGQGPEFLTYFQNEAQLEKSRLLSDRFSAERPKGSFSTLEIQRTEQGDSAMYLCASSIATGNTEAFFGQGTRLTVV.

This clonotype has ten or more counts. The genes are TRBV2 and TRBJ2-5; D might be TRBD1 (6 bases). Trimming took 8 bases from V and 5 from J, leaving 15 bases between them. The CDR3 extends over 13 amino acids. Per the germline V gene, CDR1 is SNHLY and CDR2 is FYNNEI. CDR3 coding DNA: TGTGCCAGCGGAATCTTCGACAGGGAGACCCAGTACTTC. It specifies CASGIFDRETQYF.

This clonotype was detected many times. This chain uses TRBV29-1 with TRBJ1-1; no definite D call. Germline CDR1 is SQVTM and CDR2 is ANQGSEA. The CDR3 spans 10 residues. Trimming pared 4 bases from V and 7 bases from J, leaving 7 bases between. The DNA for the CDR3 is TGCAGCGTTGCGGTAGATGAAGCTTTCTTT. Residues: CSVAVDEAFF. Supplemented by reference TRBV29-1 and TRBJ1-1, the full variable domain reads SAVISQKPSRDICQRGTSLTIQCQVDSQVTMMFWYRQQPGQSLTLIATANQGSEATYESGFVIDKFPISRPNLTFSTLTVSNMSPEDSSIYLCSVAVDEAFFGQGTRLTVV.

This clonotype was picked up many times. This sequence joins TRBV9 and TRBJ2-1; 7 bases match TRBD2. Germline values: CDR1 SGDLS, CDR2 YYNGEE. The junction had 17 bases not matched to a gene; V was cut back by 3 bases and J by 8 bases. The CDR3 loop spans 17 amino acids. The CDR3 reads CASSARQRAGFLDEQFF. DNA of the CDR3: TGTGCCAGCAGCGCTAGACAGCGAGCGGGATTCCTCGATGAGCAGTTCTTC.

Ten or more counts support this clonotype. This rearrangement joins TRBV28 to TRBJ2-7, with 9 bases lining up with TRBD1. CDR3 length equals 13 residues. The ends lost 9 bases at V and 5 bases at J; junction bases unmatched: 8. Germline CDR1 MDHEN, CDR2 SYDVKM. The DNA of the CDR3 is TGTGCCAGTCTGGGACAGGGCCGGGACGAGCAGTACTTC. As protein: CASLGQGRDEQYF.

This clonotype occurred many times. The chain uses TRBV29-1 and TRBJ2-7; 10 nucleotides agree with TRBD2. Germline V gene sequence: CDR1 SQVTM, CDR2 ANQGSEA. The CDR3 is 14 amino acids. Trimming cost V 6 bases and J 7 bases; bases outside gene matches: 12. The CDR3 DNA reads TGCAGCGTCCGGGGCCTAGCGGGAGAACGGGAGCAGTACTTC. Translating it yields CSVRGLAGEREQYF.

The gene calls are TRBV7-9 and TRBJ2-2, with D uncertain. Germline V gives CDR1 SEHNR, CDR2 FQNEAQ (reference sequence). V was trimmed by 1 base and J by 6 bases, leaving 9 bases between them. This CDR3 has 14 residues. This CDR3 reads CASSLGSIAGELFF. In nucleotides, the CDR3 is TGTGCCAGCAGCTTAGGGTCGATTGCCGGGGAGCTGTTTTTT. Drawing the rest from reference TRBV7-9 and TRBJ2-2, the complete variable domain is DTGVSQNPRHKITKRGQNVTFRCDPISEHNRLYWYRQTLGQGPEFLTYFQNEAQLEKSRLLSDRFSAERPKGSFSTLEIQRTEQGDSAMYLCASSLGSIAGELFFGEGSRLTVL.

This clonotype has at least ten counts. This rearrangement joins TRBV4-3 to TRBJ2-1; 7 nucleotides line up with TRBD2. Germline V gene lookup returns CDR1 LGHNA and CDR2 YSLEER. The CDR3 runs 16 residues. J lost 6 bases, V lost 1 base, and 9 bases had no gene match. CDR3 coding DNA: TGCGCCAGCAGCCAAGGGTTTCAGCGGGGCGGCAATGAGCAGTTCTTC. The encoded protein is CASSQGFQRGGNEQFF.

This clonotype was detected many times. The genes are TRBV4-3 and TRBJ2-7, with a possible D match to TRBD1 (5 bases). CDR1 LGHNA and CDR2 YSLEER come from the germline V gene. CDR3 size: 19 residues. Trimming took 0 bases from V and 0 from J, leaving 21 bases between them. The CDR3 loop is CASSQESFVSGSISYEQYF. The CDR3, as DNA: TGCGCCAGCAGCCAAGAGTCTTTTGTTTCAGGGTCGATCTCCTACGAGCAGTACTTC.

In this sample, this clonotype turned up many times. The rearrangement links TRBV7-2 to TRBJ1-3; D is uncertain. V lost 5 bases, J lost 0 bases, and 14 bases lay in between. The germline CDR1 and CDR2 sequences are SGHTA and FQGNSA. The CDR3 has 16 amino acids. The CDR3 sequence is CASSHTPGSSGNTIYF. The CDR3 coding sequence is TGTGCCAGCAGCCACACTCCAGGATCCTCTGGAAACACCATATATTTT.

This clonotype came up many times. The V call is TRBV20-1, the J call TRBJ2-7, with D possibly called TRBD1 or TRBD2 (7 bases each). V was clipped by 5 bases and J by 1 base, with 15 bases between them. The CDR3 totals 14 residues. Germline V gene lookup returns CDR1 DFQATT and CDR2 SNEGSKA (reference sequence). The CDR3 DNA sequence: TGCAGTGCTGCGGGGGACAGTGATTCCTACGAGCAGTACTTC. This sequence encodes CSAAGDSDSYEQYF.

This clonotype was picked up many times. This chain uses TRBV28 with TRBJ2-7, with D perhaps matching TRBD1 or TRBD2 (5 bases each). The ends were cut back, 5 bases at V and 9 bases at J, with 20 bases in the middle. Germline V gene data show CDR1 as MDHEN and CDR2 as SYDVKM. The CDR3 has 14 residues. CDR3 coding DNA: TGTGCCAGCAGTAAAGGCCCCCGAGGGGCTTTGCAGTACTTC. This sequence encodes CASSKGPRGALQYF.

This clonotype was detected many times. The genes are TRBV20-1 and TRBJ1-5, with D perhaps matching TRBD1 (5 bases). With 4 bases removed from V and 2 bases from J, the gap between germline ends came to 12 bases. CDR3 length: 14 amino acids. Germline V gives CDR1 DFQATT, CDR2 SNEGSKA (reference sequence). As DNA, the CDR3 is TGCAGTGCTAACGGTGGGGGTGGCAATCAGCCCCAGCATTTT. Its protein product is CSANGGGGNQPQHF.

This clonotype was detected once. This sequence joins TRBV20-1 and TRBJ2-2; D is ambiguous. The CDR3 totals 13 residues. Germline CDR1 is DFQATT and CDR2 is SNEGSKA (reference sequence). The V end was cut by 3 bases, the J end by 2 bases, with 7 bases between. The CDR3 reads CSASQENTGELFF. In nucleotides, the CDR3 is TGCAGTGCTAGTCAAGAAAACACCGGGGAGCTGTTTTTT.

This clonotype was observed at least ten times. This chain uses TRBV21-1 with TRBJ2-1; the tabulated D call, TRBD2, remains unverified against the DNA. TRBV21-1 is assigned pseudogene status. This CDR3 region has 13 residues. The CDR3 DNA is TGTGCCAGCAGCGCCCTCACCGGCAATGAGCAGTTCTTC. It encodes CASSALTGNEQFF.